Presented here are 30 T cell receptor beta chains from one specimen sequenced in a study of blood T cells in healthy people across ages. Primers used in a second PCR of roughly 6 to 11 cycles were a sample-barcoded 5' primer and a J-beta primer mix. Via MiXCR, TCRdb re-called the 5' RACE reads, giving one row per CDR3 protein. The sample contains over 550,000 distinct CDR3 sequences, roughly 30% of which appear only once. The sequencing sample was made of blood. The receptors shown here come from a woman aged 80 or over in good health.

This clonotype came up many times. This may be a read error, as it is one base from a much larger clone. The rearrangement joins TRBV5-1 to TRBJ1-2; D unresolved. V lost 3 bases, J lost 0 bases, and 9 bases lay in between. The CDR3 has 14 residues. The germline V gene encodes CDR1 SGHRS and CDR2 YFSETQ. The CDR3 bases are TGCGCCAGCAGCTGGGCGGACCCTAACTATGGCTACACCTTC. This codes for CASSWADPNYGYTF.

Comments on this clonotype: A read error is possible here, since a much larger clone lies one base away. The chain is built from TRBV7-9 and TRBJ1-1; maybe TRBD1 (6 bases). CDR3 length: 17 residues. Germline loops: CDR1 SEHNR, CDR2 FQNEAQ (reference sequence). This CDR3 reads CASSLGGRGKGNIEAFF. The CDR3 DNA sequence: TGTGCCAGCAGCTTAGGGGGCAGGGGCAAGGGGAACATTGAAGCTTTCTTT.

This clonotype was recorded many times. The chain links TRBV20-1 to TRBJ2-5; no firm D call. This CDR3 has 12 residues. Germline V gene data show CDR1 as DFQATT and CDR2 as SNEGSKA (reference sequence). The V gene lost 2 bases and the J gene lost 4 bases, with 8 bases spanning the gap. As DNA, the CDR3 is TGCAGTGCTAGACAAGCAGGAGAGACCCAGTACTTC. Amino acids: CSARQAGETQYF.

This clonotype was recorded a few times. This chain uses TRBV7-2 with TRBJ1-1; D is uncertain. The CDR3 is 12 residues long. The germline gives CDR1 SGHTA, CDR2 FQGNSA. Between the trimmed V and J ends, which lost 0 bases and 8 bases, there was a span of 7 bases. CDR3 amino acids: CASSLATREAFF. The CDR3 DNA sequence: TGTGCCAGCAGCTTAGCTACCAGGGAAGCTTTCTTT.

The chain couples TRBV20-1 to TRBJ2-1, with D perhaps assigned TRBD1 or TRBD2 (7 bases each). Looked up from germline, CDR1 is DFQATT and CDR2 is SNEGSKA (reference sequence). The V gene lost 6 bases and the J gene lost 6 bases, with 18 bases spanning the gap. This CDR3 comprises 14 residues. In DNA form, the CDR3 reads TGCAGTGCCCCGACAGGGTCGGGAGGCAATGAGCAGTTCTTC. Translated, it gives CSAPTGSGGNEQFF.

A few counts support this clonotype. This may come from a read error, since a much larger clone is one base off. This chain connects TRBV20-1 to TRBJ2-7; possible D gene TRBD1, 5 bases. CDR3 length equals 15 residues. CDR1 and CDR2 from the germline V gene are DFQATT and SNEGSKA (reference sequence). With 0 bases removed from V and 7 bases from J, the gap between germline ends came to 19 bases. The CDR3 DNA reads TGCAGTGCTAGAGATGGCAGGGCCTCCTACAATGAGCAGTACTTC. Translated: CSARDGRASYNEQYF.

This clonotype has a count of ten or more. The rearrangement uses TRBV11-2 and TRBJ2-5; D may be TRBD1 (6 bases). The CDR3 sequence is 15 residues long. V was cut by 1 base and J by 2 bases, with 11 bases left in between. The germline V gene has CDR1 SGHAT and CDR2 FQNNGV. CDR3 protein: CASSLGGGQQETQYF. In DNA form, the CDR3 reads TGTGCCAGCAGCTTAGGAGGCGGACAGCAAGAGACCCAGTACTTC. Supplemented by reference TRBV11-2 and TRBJ2-5, the full variable domain reads EAGVAQSPRYKIIEKRQSVAFWCNPISGHATLYWYQQILGQGPKLLIQFQNNGVVDDSQLPKDRFSAERLKGVDSTLKIQPAKLEDSAVYLCASSLGGGQQETQYFGPGTRLLVL.

This clonotype appeared many times. The genes are TRBV5-1 and TRBJ2-7; TRBD2 might be the D (6 bases). The CDR3 consists of 15 residues. Germline CDR1 SGHRS, CDR2 YFSETQ. Trimming took 2 bases from V and 4 from J, leaving 16 bases between them. CDR3 DNA sequence: TGCGCCAGCAGCTTCTCGCCAGGGACTCTATACGAGCAGTACTTC. This translates into CASSFSPGTLYEQYF.

A few counts support this clonotype. This may come from a read error, since a much larger clone is one base off. V is TRBV4-2 and J is TRBJ2-5, with D uncertain. From germline, CDR1 is LGHNA and CDR2 YNFKEQ. With 0 bases removed from V and 11 bases from J, the gap between germline ends came to 10 bases. The CDR3 covers 12 residues. In nucleotides, the CDR3 is TGTGCCAGCAGCCAAGAACCGAATGAGCAGTACTTC. Translated, it gives CASSQEPNEQYF.

V gene TRBV25-1 combines with J gene TRBJ2-2, with 13 bases lining up with TRBD2. With 4 bases clipped from V and 4 bases from J, the junction kept 15 bases outside the gene matches. The germline CDR1 and CDR2 sequences are MGHDK and SYGVNS. The CDR3 has 20 amino acids. CDR3 protein: CASSAGPGLAGMRGTGELFF. CDR3 DNA sequence: TGTGCCAGCAGTGCGGGCCCGGGACTAGCGGGGATGCGAGGCACCGGGGAGCTGTTTTTT.

This clonotype was seen a handful of times. J is TRBJ1-3 and V is TRBV27; D is unresolved. The CDR3 runs 11 residues. The germline V and J ends were trimmed by 10 bases and 1 base, with 5 bases remaining between them. The germline V gene has CDR1 MNHEY and CDR2 SMNVEV (reference sequence). CDR3 bases: TGTGCCACCCCATCTGGAAACACCATATATTTT. Translated, it gives CATPSGNTIYF.

This clonotype showed up many times. The V gene is TRBV12-5, the J gene TRBJ1-5; D ambiguous. Trimming removed 7 bases from V and 2 bases from J, with 18 bases in between. The V gene's germline CDR1 is LGHNT and CDR2 FRNRAP. CDR3 length equals 16 residues. This CDR3 is CASASVLQIGNQPQHF. In nucleotides, the CDR3 is TGTGCTAGTGCCTCGGTCCTACAGATTGGCAATCAGCCCCAGCATTTT.

This clonotype was seen many times. Given a much more abundant clone one base away, this may be a read error. The V call is TRBV11-2, the J call TRBJ2-5, with D tentatively TRBD1 (6 bases). V lost 1 base to trimming and J lost 11 bases, with 23 bases between them. The CDR3 sequence is 16 residues long. The germline V gene encodes CDR1 SGHAT and CDR2 FQNNGV. The CDR3 is CASSLVRKGDPNEQYF. DNA for the CDR3: TGTGCCAGCAGCTTAGTCCGGAAGGGGGACCCCAATGAGCAGTACTTC.

This clonotype has ten or more counts. The chain uses TRBV20-1 and TRBJ2-3, with D tentatively TRBD1 (6 bases). The CDR3 extends over 14 amino acids. From germline, CDR1 is DFQATT and CDR2 SNEGSKA (reference sequence). This chain's CDR3 is CRAAQGTSTDTQYF. As DNA, the CDR3 is TGCAGGGCAGCACAGGGAACTAGCACAGATACGCAGTATTTT.

This clonotype has a count of ten or more. The rearrangement joins TRBV6-5 to TRBJ2-1; D gene unclear. The ends were cut back, 2 bases at V and 6 bases at J, with 2 bases in the middle. This CDR3 has 11 amino acids. CDR1 is MNHEY, CDR2 SVGAGI, per germline. CDR3 coding DNA: TGTGCCAGCAGTTACATCAATGAGCAGTTCTTC. Residues: CASSYINEQFF.

Note on this clonotype: A much larger clone sits a single nucleotide away, making a read error possible. J is TRBJ2-7 and V is TRBV6-2 or TRBV6-3, with D tentatively TRBD2 (5 bases). Deletions cut 2 bases from V and 7 bases from J, with 18 bases between. Germline V gene data show CDR1 as MNHEY and CDR2 as SVGEGT. This CDR3 comprises 15 residues. CDR3: CASSYILVVYNEQYF. The CDR3 DNA reads TGTGCCAGCAGTTACATACTAGTTGTCTACAATGAGCAGTACTTC.

This clonotype was recorded many times. The V call is TRBV20-1, the J call TRBJ2-7; a possible D gene is TRBD1 (6 bases). The CDR3 consists of 13 residues. The V and J ends lost 6 bases and 1 base respectively, with 13 bases between them. The germline V gene encodes CDR1 DFQATT and CDR2 SNEGSKA (reference sequence). The CDR3 loop reads CSARADRSYEQYF. The CDR3, as DNA: TGCAGTGCCAGGGCCGACAGGTCCTACGAGCAGTACTTC.

This clonotype has ten or more counts. The chain employs TRBV6-2 or TRBV6-3 and TRBJ2-7; D is uncertain. V shed 4 bases and J shed 2 bases, with 15 bases lying between them. The length of the CDR3 is 15 residues. Germline assignment: CDR1 MNHEY and CDR2 SVGEGT. The CDR3 is CASSSTVSRTYEQYF. DNA of the CDR3: TGTGCCAGCAGTTCTACAGTTTCACGGACCTACGAGCAGTACTTC.

The chain links TRBV29-1 to TRBJ2-1, with 7 bases matching TRBD2. The DNA end is a closer match to TRBJ2-7, so the J assignment may be wrong. CDR3 size: 15 residues. Germline CDR1 and CDR2: SQVTM and ANQGSEA. This chain's CDR3 is CSVRPPLATDNEQYF. CDR3 nucleotides: TGCAGTGTCCGACCCCCACTAGCGACAGACAATGAGCAGTACTTC.

The chain employs TRBV20-1 and TRBJ1-6, with no clear D. Germline V gene data show CDR1 as DFQATT and CDR2 as SNEGSKA (reference sequence). V lost 5 bases, J lost 9 bases, and 17 bases lay in between. The CDR3 runs to 14 residues. The CDR3 is CSAGRLTGGSPLHF. The CDR3 DNA follows: TGCAGTGCTGGAAGGCTGACGGGAGGTTCACCCCTCCACTTT.

To note about this clonotype: A much larger clone differs from this one at a single base, so this may be a read error. It is unclear where the CDR3 begins or ends on the DNA, so no DNA is shown, and the CDR3 is as TCRdb lists it. The chain links TRBV9 to TRBJ2-1; the listed D gene, TRBD2, was not tested against the DNA. Per germline, CDR1 SGDLS and CDR2 YYNGEE. The CDR3 totals 12 residues, both ends included. CDR3 amino acids: CAGSVGGGAKFF.

This clonotype was recorded at least ten times. The chain recombines TRBV18 with TRBJ1-5; 9 bases fit TRBD1. Germline trimming cut 5 bases from V and 4 bases from J; bases unmatched to any gene: 3. CDR1 KGHSH and CDR2 LQKENI come from the germline V gene. The CDR3 totals 14 residues. In DNA form, the CDR3 reads TGTGCCAGCTCAACGACAGGGGGTAATCAGCCCCAGCATTTT. Translated, it gives CASSTTGGNQPQHF.

This clonotype came up many times. J is TRBJ2-1 and V is TRBV5-1; D gene unclear. The CDR3 is 15 amino acids. The germline gives CDR1 SGHRS, CDR2 YFSETQ. The V end was cut by 1 base, the J end by 0 bases, with 8 bases between. The CDR3 bases are TGCGCCAGCAGCTTGATGCCTAGCTCCTACAATGAGCAGTTCTTC. This codes for CASSLMPSSYNEQFF.

This sequence joins TRBV14 and TRBJ1-6, with D possibly being TRBD1 (6 bases). Trimming took off 3 bases at V and 10 bases at J, with 19 bases between the two ends. The CDR3 spans 16 residues. The germline V gene encodes CDR1 SGHDN and CDR2 FVKESK. The CDR3 reads CASSHPTGQARSPLHF. The CDR3 region has the DNA TGTGCCAGCAGCCATCCCACAGGGCAGGCTCGCTCACCCCTCCACTTT.

V gene TRBV30 combines with J gene TRBJ1-1; D remains unclear. CDR1 and CDR2 from the germline V gene are GTSNPN and SVGIG (reference sequence). The CDR3 runs 14 residues. Trimming stripped 0 bases from V and 1 base from J, with 9 bases between. In DNA, the CDR3 is TGTGCCTGGAGTGTACTTGGAGGGAACACTGAAGCTTTCTTT. It specifies CAWSVLGGNTEAFF.

The J gene is TRBJ1-2, the V gene TRBV5-1, with a weak D call TRBD1 (5 bases). Germline V gene lookup returns CDR1 SGHRS and CDR2 YFSETQ. The ends were cut back, 1 base at V and 4 bases at J, with 11 bases in the middle. The CDR3 is 14 amino acids. CDR3 in DNA: TGCGCCAGCAGCTTGTTGTCAGGGCCCTATGGCTACACCTTC. It codes for CASSLLSGPYGYTF.

This clonotype has a count of ten or more. The chain carries TRBV7-9 and TRBJ2-3, with TRBD1 as a possible D gene (5 bases). Germline CDR1 and CDR2: SEHNR and FQNEAQ (reference sequence). This CDR3 has 16 amino acids. V gave up 5 bases and J gave up 0 bases, with 15 bases separating them. CDR3 bases: TGTGCCAGCAGCCCGTCGACAGTCCCTAGCACAGATACGCAGTATTTT. It is translated as CASSPSTVPSTDTQYF. The entire variable domain, with the rest obtained from reference TRBV7-9 and TRBJ2-3, is as follows: DTGVSQNPRHKITKRGQNVTFRCDPISEHNRLYWYRQTLGQGPEFLTYFQNEAQLEKSRLLSDRFSAERPKGSFSTLEIQRTEQGDSAMYLCASSPSTVPSTDTQYFGPGTRLTVL.

This clonotype was seen repeatedly, ten times or more. The V and J genes are TRBV4-2 and TRBJ2-2; D is uncertain. V lost 0 bases and J lost 2, with 7 bases in between. Germline V gives CDR1 LGHNA, CDR2 YNFKEQ. The CDR3 consists of 15 residues. The CDR3 protein is CASSQDSRNTGELFF. For the CDR3, the DNA is TGTGCCAGCAGCCAAGATTCCAGAAACACCGGGGAGCTGTTTTTT.

This clonotype appeared many times. CDR3 nucleotide sequence: TGTGCCAGCAGTTTTAAACCGGGGCTCGCTGAAGCTTTCTTT. Translated: CASSFKPGLAEAFF. This chain links TRBV12-3 or TRBV12-4 with TRBJ1-1; D possibly corresponds to TRBD1 (5 bases). The CDR3 runs 14 residues. Trimming shortened V by 3 bases and J by 6 bases, and 14 bases separated the two germline ends.

This clonotype was seen repeatedly, ten times or more. The V call is TRBV27, the J call TRBJ1-2; maybe TRBD1 (6 bases). The CDR3 extends over 15 amino acids. Germline V CDR1 and CDR2: MNHEY, SMNVEV (reference sequence). The ends were cut back, 6 bases at V and 0 bases at J, with 14 bases in the middle. CDR3 sequence (DNA): TGTGCCAGCAGCCAGAGGGCAGGGGCTAACTATGGCTACACCTTC. Its translation: CASSQRAGANYGYTF.